Described below is a single T cell receptor (beta chain) sequence and its context. Germline V gives CDR1 LNHDA, CDR2 SQIVND (reference sequence). There are 15 residues in the CDR3. V dropped 5 bases and J dropped 4 bases, with 15 bases sitting between them. The data stem from a study of T cell changes during pregnancy in multiple sclerosis. TCRdb's copy holds only in-frame clones and misses some; the assay was immunoSEQ multiplex PCR. The sample shows about 43,000 clones, approximately 91% of them seen only once. The specimen was PBMCs (not recorded whether the cells were cultured). The clonotype originates from a female donor with multiple sclerosis, enrolled in a pregnancy study. The chain recombines TRBV19 with TRBJ2-1; D is ambiguous. DNA for the CDR3: TGTGCCAGTAGTGTCGCCGGCGGAGCTTACAATGAGCAGTTCTTC. Its translation is CASSVAGGAYNEQFF.